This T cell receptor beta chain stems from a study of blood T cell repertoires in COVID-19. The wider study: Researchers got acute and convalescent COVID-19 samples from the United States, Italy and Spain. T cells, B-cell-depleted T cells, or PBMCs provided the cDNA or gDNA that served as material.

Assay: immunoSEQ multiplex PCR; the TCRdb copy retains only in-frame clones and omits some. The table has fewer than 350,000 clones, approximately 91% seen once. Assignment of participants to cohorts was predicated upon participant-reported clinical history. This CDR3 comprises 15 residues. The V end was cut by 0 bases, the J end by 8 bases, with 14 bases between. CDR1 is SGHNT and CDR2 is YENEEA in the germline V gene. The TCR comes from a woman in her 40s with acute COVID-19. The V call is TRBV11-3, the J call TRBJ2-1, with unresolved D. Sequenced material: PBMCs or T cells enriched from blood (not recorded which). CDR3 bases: TGTGCCAGCAGCTTAGATCCCCCCTCTTTCGATGAGCAGTTCTTC. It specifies CASSLDPPSFDEQFF.